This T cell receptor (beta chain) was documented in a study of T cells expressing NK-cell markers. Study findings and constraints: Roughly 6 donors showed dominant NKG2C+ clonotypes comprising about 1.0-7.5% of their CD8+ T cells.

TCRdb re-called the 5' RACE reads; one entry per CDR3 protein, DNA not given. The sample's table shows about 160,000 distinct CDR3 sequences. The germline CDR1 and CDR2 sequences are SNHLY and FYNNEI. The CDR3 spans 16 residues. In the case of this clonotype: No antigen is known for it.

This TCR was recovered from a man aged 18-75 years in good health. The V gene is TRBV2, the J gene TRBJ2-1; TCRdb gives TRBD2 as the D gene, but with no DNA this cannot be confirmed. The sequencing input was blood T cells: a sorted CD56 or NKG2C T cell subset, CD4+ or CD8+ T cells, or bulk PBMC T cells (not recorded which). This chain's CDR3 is CASSELAGGLYNEQFF.